This TCR beta chain is drawn from a study of T-cell reconstitution after alpha-beta-depleted transplantation in children. Study conclusions and caveats: Certain patients had high TCRbeta diversity at day 60, and it came from recipient T cells and thymic progenitors that survived. One year post-transplant, T-cell counts and diversity were largely derived from T cells produced anew. Reportedly, roughly two months post-transplant, alpha-beta T cells arose from several hundred expanded graft clones.

Preparing the TCRbeta library involved the use of unique molecular identifiers. TCRdb reprocessed the PCR reads with MiXCR, giving one entry per CDR3 protein. The profile shows 200,000 to 250,000 distinct CDR3 sequences, roughly a quarter of them singletons. CDR3 size: 17 residues. CDR1 and CDR2 (germline): ENHRY, SYGVKD. Deletions cut 3 bases from V and 4 bases from J, with 22 bases between. Worth noting for this clonotype: Its specificity is not known.

The V and J genes are TRBV10-3 and TRBJ2-7, with D uncertain. The sequence came from a female patient aged 2-10 years who had a stem cell transplant for congenital amegakaryocytic thrombocytopenia, so the T cells may come from the graft donor. This specimen was PBMCs, mostly from graft donor cells, taken 360 days after TCRalphabeta/CD19-depleted stem cell transplant. In DNA form, the CDR3 reads TGTGCCATCAGTGACCCCTACCCGATGAATTCGCCGTACGAGCAGTACTTC. This encodes CAISDPYPMNSPYEQYF.